The rows below give T cell receptor beta chains drawn from one sample of a study of Ad26.COV2.S vaccination and SARS-CoV-2 variants. Clones were read by immunoSEQ multiplex PCR, and TCRdb kept only the in-frame ones, dropping some. The sample yields about 430,000 clones, more than 80% seen once. The sequencing here drew on peripheral blood, taken in a trial of Ad26.COV2.S vaccine versus placebo. The receptors originated from a person aged 18-60 years who received the Ad26.COV2.S COVID-19 vaccine or a placebo. CDR3s include the opening cysteine and the closing phenylalanine or tryptophan. D genes are given only for firm matches.

J gene,D gene,V gene,CDR3 DNA,CDR3 protein
TRBJ1-1,.,TRBV11-2,TGTGCCAGCAGCCCGAACAGGCACACTGAAGCTTTCTTT,CASSPNRHTEAFF
TRBJ1-2,.,TRBV7-9,TGTGCCAGCAGCAGGACCCAGGCGGACTATGGCTACACCTTC,CASSRTQADYGYTF
TRBJ1-5,TRBD1,TRBV28,TGTGCCAGCAGTCCCGGGACAGGGGGCAATCAGCCCCAGCATTTT,CASSPGTGGNQPQHF
TRBJ1-2,.,TRBV29-1,TGCAGCGTTGAAGGGGAAGGGCCCGGGGGGTATGGCTACACCTTC,CSVEGEGPGGYGYTF
TRBJ2-2,.,TRBV7-9,TGTGCCAGCAGCGCCAGGAGAGCGGCGTCGAACACCGGGGAGCTGTTTTTT,CASSARRAASNTGELFF
TRBJ2-2,TRBD2,TRBV13,TGTGCCAGCACCTATGGTTGGGGGGGCACCGGGGAGCTGTTTTTT,CASTYGWGGTGELFF
TRBJ1-2,.,TRBV6-5,TGTGCCAGCAGTTACGTACAAAACTATGGCTACACCTTC,CASSYVQNYGYTF
TRBJ2-1,TRBD2,TRBV7-9,TGTGCCAGCAGCGCCCTTACTAGCGGGATGACCCACAATGAGCAGTTCTTC,CASSALTSGMTHNEQFF
TRBJ2-7,TRBD1,TRBV20-1,TGCAGTGCTAGTTCCGGGACAGCTTCCTACGAGCAGTACTTC,CSASSGTASYEQYF
TRBJ2-7,TRBD2,TRBV19,TGTGCCAGTAGTATAGCGGGAGGGCCCAACGAGCAGTACTTC,CASSIAGGPNEQYF